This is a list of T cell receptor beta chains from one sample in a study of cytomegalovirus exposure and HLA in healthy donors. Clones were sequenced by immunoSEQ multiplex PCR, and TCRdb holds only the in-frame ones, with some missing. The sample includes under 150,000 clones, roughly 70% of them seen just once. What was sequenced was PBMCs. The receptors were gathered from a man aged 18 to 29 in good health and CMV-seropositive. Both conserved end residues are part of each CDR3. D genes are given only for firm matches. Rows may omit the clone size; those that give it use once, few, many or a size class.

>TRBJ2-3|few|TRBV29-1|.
TGCAGCCTACGGGACACGTCCCCAGATACGCAGTATTTT
CSLRDTSPDTQYF
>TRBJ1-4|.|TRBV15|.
TGTGCCACCAGCATTGTTAGCTATAATGAAAAACTGTTTTTT
CATSIVSYNEKLFF
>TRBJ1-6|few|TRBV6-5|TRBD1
TGTGCCAGCAGTTACGGACAGGGTTATTCACCCCTCCACTTT
CASSYGQGYSPLHF
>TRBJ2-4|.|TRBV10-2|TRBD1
TGCGCCAGCAACCGGGACAGTGCCAAAAACATTCAGTACTTC
CASNRDSAKNIQYF
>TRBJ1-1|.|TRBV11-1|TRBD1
TGTGCCAGCAGCTTTGGACAGGGGCCATCAGGAGCTTTCTTT
CASSFGQGPSGAFF
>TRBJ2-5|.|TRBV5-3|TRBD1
TGTGCCAGAAGCTCAACAGGGGAACAAGAGACCCAGTACTTC
CARSSTGEQETQYF
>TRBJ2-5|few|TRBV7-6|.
TGTGCCAGCAGCCCTCGGTTCGGCGGGACCCAGTACTTC
CASSPRFGGTQYF
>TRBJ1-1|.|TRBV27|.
TGTGCCAGCAGTTTTGGCAGGGTGAACACTGAAGCTTTCTTT
CASSFGRVNTEAFF
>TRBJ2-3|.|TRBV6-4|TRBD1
TGTGCCAGCAGTGAAGAAACAGGGGGCGGGACAGATACGCAGTATTTT
CASSEETGGGTDTQYF
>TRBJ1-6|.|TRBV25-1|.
TGTGCCAGCAGCGAACCGGGGGGCTCACCCCTCCACTTT
CASSEPGGSPLHF
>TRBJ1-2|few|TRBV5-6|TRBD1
TGTGCCAGCAGCCTCCAGGGGGTCTATGGCTACACCTTC
CASSLQGVYGYTF
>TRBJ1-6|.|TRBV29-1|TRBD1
TGCAGCGTAAAATTCGGGACAGTTAATTCACCCCTCCACTTT
CSVKFGTVNSPLHF
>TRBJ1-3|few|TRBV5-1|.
TGCGCCAGCAGCGAAGCAAGCTCTGGAAACACCATATATTTT
CASSEASSGNTIYF
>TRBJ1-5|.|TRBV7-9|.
TGTGCCAGCAGCCAGGGCCCTGGGCGGAATCAGCCCCAGCATTTT
CASSQGPGRNQPQHF
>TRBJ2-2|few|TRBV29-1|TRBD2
TGCAGCGTTGGGTGGGGACTAAACACCGGGGAGCTGTTTTTT
CSVGWGLNTGELFF
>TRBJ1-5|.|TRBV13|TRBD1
TGTGCCAGCAGTAAAAGACAGGGGAGCAATCAGCCCCAGCATTTT
CASSKRQGSNQPQHF
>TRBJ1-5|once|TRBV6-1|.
TGTGCCAGCAGTGAATCCACCGGGAATAGCAATCAGCCCCAGCATTTT
CASSESTGNSNQPQHF
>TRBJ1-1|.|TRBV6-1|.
TGTGCCAGCAGTTATCTCGCTGAAGCTTTCTTT
CASSYLAEAFF
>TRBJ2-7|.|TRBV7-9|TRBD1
TGTGCCAGCAGTCCGACCCCGGGACAGGGGGCTGGCTACGAGCAGTACTTC
CASSPTPGQGAGYEQYF
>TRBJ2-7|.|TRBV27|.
TGTGCCAGCAGTTCCACAGCCTCCTACGAGCAGTACTTC
CASSSTASYEQYF
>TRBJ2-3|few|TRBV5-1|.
TGCGCCAGCAGCTTGGGAGAGTACGATACGCAGTATTTT
CASSLGEYDTQYF
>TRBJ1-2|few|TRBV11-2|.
TGTGCCAGCAGCCCGATGAAAGGTGCGGCGGGCTATGGCTACACCTTC
CASSPMKGAAGYGYTF
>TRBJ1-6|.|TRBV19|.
TGTGCCAGTAGGGTCCAGGGATCGTCCTCACCCCTCCACTTT
CASRVQGSSSPLHF
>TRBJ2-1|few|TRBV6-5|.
TGTGCCAGCAGAACGGGACTCCTCTACAATGAGCAGTTCTTC
CASRTGLLYNEQFF
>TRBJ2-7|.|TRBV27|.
TGTGCCAGCAGTTTAATATCCGGGGTCGAGCAGTACTTC
CASSLISGVEQYF